These T cell receptor beta chains were read from a single sample in a study of T cells after yellow fever vaccination. One entry per CDR3 protein, called by TCRdb with MiXCR from the 5' RACE reads. Altogether a few hundred thousand distinct CDR3 sequences are present, roughly 20% being singletons, with the ten largest covering over 15%. The sequencing used PBMCs, collected before the yellow fever booster vaccination. These receptors all come from a man between 18 and 29 years old who received the YFV17D yellow fever vaccine. CDR3s include the opening cysteine and the closing phenylalanine or tryptophan. D genes are given only for firm matches. The size entry is marked missing in some rows and otherwise reads once, few, many or a size class.

clone_size,j_call,d_call,v_call,cdr3_aa,cdr3_nt
-,TRBJ2-2,TRBD2,TRBV5-5,CASSLVLAGDTGELFF,TGTGCCAGCAGCTTGGTCCTAGCGGGCGACACCGGGGAGCTGTTTTTT
-,TRBJ1-2,-,TRBV7-8,CASSNPGNYGYTF,TGTGCCAGCAGCAACCCGGGGAACTATGGCTACACCTTC
-,TRBJ2-4,-,TRBV7-8,CASSLAGARWNIQYF,TGTGCCAGCAGCTTAGCGGGGGCCCGTTGGAACATTCAGTACTTC
-,TRBJ2-4,-,TRBV7-2,CASSLGEGWNIQYF,TGTGCCAGCAGCTTGGGAGAGGGGTGGAACATTCAGTACTTC
-,TRBJ2-5,TRBD2,TRBV5-4,CASSSGGEETQYF,TGTGCCAGCAGTAGCGGGGGGGAAGAGACCCAGTACTTC
-,TRBJ2-7,-,TRBV20-1,CSARVGSSYEQYF,TGCAGTGCTAGGGTCGGGAGCTCCTACGAGCAGTACTTC
few,TRBJ2-3,-,TRBV7-7,CASSATSWGDTQYF,TGTGCTAGCAGCGCAACTAGTTGGGGAGATACGCAGTATTTT
few,TRBJ1-5,-,TRBV7-2,CASSLESFYQPQHF,TGTGCCAGCAGCTTAGAGTCTTTTTATCAGCCCCAGCATTTT
few,TRBJ2-6,TRBD1,TRBV12-3/TRBV12-4,CASRGTDLRSGANVLTF,TGTGCCAGCAGGGGGACAGACCTGAGATCTGGGGCCAACGTCCTGACTTTC
-,TRBJ1-1,-,TRBV15,CATSQRPQGRRVNTEAFF,TGTGCCACCAGCCAGAGGCCGCAGGGTCGGAGGGTGAACACTGAAGCTTTCTTT
few,TRBJ1-6,-,TRBV7-3,CASSSDYNSPLHF,TGTGCCAGCAGCTCGGACTATAATTCACCCCTCCACTTT
few,TRBJ1-2,-,TRBV12-3/TRBV12-4,CASSYQGLGTYGYTF,TGTGCCAGCAGTTACCAGGGGTTGGGGACCTATGGCTACACCTTC
few,TRBJ2-7,-,TRBV12-3/TRBV12-4,CASRPAPSYGQYF,TGTGCCAGCAGGCCGGCCCCCTCCTACGGGCAGTACTTC
-,TRBJ2-1,TRBD2,TRBV18,CASSPPASGGVNEQFF,TGTGCCAGCTCACCACCCGCTAGCGGGGGGGTGAATGAGCAGTTCTTC
few,TRBJ1-5,-,TRBV6-2/TRBV6-3,CASSPGRNQPQHF,TGTGCCAGCAGTCCCGGCCGGAATCAGCCCCAGCATTTT
many,TRBJ2-7,-,TRBV5-1,CASIGDSYEQYF,TGCGCCAGCATAGGGGACTCCTACGAGCAGTACTTC
-,TRBJ2-1,-,TRBV5-1,CASSGVHSYNEQFF,TGCGCCAGCAGCGGGGTGCACTCCTACAATGAGCAGTTCTTC
few,TRBJ2-3,-,TRBV5-1,CASSLVENTQYF,TGCGCCAGCAGCTTGGTAGAGAATACGCAGTATTTT
-,TRBJ2-2,TRBD2,TRBV27,CASSLSNFLAGPPGELFF,TGTGCCAGCAGTTTATCGAATTTCCTAGCGGGGCCCCCCGGGGAGCTGTTTTTT
few,TRBJ1-2,-,TRBV11-2,CASSLGVFYGYTF,TGTGCCAGCAGCTTAGGTGTCTTCTATGGCTACACCTTC
-,TRBJ2-7,TRBD2,TRBV7-2,CASSPSGGLAYEQYF,TGTGCCAGCAGCCCCTCGGGGGGGCTAGCCTACGAGCAGTACTTC
-,TRBJ2-3,-,TRBV4-3,CASSQVPYSTGTDTQYF,TGCGCCAGCAGCCAGGTTCCCTACAGTACCGGCACAGATACGCAGTATTTT
few,TRBJ2-3,-,TRBV5-1,CASSPSLGDTQYF,TGCGCCAGCAGCCCTAGTCTGGGAGATACGCAGTATTTT
many,TRBJ1-5,TRBD1,TRBV25-1,CASSGDRETVDQPQHF,TGTGCCAGCAGTGGGGACAGGGAGACGGTCGATCAGCCCCAGCATTTT
few,TRBJ1-4,TRBD1,TRBV5-5,CASSWGTANEKLFF,TGTGCCAGCAGCTGGGGGACAGCTAATGAAAAACTGTTTTTT
-,TRBJ2-1,-,TRBV3-1,CASSPRTRGITEQFF,TGTGCCAGCAGCCCGCGGACCCGTGGAATCACTGAGCAGTTCTTC
few,TRBJ2-2,TRBD1,TRBV7-9,CAGRTGDTGELFF,TGTGCCGGGCGAACAGGGGACACCGGGGAGCTGTTTTTT
few,TRBJ2-1,-,TRBV20-1,CSAPRDTTYNEQFF,TGCAGTGCTCCCCGGGATACTACCTACAATGAGCAGTTCTTC
-,TRBJ2-2,TRBD1,TRBV10-3,CAISDSWDRGRTGELFF,TGTGCCATCAGTGACTCCTGGGACAGGGGGCGAACCGGGGAGCTGTTTTTT
few,TRBJ1-4,TRBD1,TRBV7-2,CASSVQGSHNEKLFF,TGTGCCAGCAGCGTACAGGGGTCTCATAATGAAAAACTGTTTTTT
few,TRBJ2-5,TRBD2,TRBV6-5,CASSYPPGGGGTQYF,TGTGCCAGCAGTTACCCCCCGGGGGGGGGAGGGACCCAGTACTTC
few,TRBJ2-4,TRBD2,TRBV27,CASSLILAGGPSIQYF,TGTGCCAGCAGTTTAATTCTAGCGGGGGGGCCCAGCATTCAGTACTTC
-,TRBJ2-7,TRBD1,TRBV6-5,CASSGSGTGIYEQYF,TGTGCCAGCAGTGGATCCGGGACAGGGATCTACGAGCAGTACTTC
few,TRBJ1-5,-,TRBV9,CASSPNGGAPFSQPQHF,TGTGCCAGCAGCCCCAACGGGGGAGCTCCATTTAGTCAGCCCCAGCATTTT
-,TRBJ2-7,TRBD1,TRBV7-9,CASSLLVTGRYEQYF,TGTGCCAGCAGCTTACTTGTGACAGGGCGGTACGAGCAGTACTTC
-,TRBJ1-3,-,TRBV12-3/TRBV12-4,CASSRDRADSGNTIYF,TGTGCCAGCAGCCGAGACAGAGCTGACTCTGGAAACACCATATATTTT
-,TRBJ2-5,TRBD1,TRBV12-3/TRBV12-4,CASGDGTAQETQYF,TGTGCCTCCGGGGATGGGACAGCTCAGGAGACCCAGTACTTC
-,TRBJ2-1,TRBD2,TRBV5-1,CASSFPSGGVSYNEQFF,TGCGCCAGCAGCTTCCCTAGCGGGGGGGTGTCCTACAATGAGCAGTTCTTC
few,TRBJ1-1,-,TRBV12-3/TRBV12-4,CASGGGITEAFF,TGTGCCAGCGGGGGGGGTATCACTGAAGCTTTCTTT
many,TRBJ2-3,-,TRBV20-1,CSASPSTDTQYF,TGCAGTGCTAGCCCCAGCACAGATACGCAGTATTTT
-,TRBJ2-3,-,TRBV12-3/TRBV12-4,CASSLFRAAQYF,TGTGCCAGCAGTTTGTTTCGGGCGGCGCAGTATTTT
-,TRBJ1-1,TRBD1,TRBV7-9,CASSLGQGGPEAFF,TGTGCCAGCAGCTTAGGACAGGGGGGGCCTGAAGCTTTCTTT
few,TRBJ2-7,TRBD2,TRBV7-2,CASSYLAGGPLHEQYF,TGTGCCAGCAGCTATCTAGCGGGGGGGCCCCTCCACGAGCAGTACTTC
few,TRBJ2-3,-,TRBV20-1,CSANRGPTDTQYF,TGCAGTGCTAACCGGGGCCCCACAGATACGCAGTATTTT
few,TRBJ2-3,-,TRBV4-1,CASHSGGADTQYF,TGCGCCAGCCACTCTGGGGGAGCGGATACGCAGTATTTT
few,TRBJ1-2,-,TRBV5-1,CASSLEGSASPINYGYTF,TGCGCCAGCAGCTTGGAGGGCAGTGCCTCACCTATTAACTATGGCTACACCTTC